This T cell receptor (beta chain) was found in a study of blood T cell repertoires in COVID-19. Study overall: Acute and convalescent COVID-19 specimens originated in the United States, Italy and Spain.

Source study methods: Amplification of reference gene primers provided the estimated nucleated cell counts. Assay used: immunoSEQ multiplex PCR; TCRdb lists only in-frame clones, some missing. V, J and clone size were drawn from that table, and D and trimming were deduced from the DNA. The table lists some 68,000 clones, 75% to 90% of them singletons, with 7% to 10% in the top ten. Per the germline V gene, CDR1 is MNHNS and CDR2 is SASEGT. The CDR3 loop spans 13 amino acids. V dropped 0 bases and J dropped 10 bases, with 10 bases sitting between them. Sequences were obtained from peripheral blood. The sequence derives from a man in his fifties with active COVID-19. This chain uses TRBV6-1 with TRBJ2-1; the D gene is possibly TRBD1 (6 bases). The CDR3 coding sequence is TGTGCCAGCAGTGAAGCTGGGACACCAGAGCAGTTCTTC. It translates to CASSEAGTPEQFF.